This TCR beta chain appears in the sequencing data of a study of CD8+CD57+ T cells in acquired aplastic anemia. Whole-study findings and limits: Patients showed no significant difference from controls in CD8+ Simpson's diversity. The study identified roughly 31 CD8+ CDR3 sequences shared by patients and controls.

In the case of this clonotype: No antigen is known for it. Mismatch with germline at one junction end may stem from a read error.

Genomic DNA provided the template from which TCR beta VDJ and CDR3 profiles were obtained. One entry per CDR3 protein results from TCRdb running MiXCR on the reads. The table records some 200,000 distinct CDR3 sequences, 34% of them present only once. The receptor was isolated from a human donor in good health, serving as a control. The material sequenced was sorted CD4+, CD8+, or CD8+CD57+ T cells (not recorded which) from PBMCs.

The CDR3 region is CASSKTGNPYGSTF. The CDR3 DNA reads TGTGCCAGCAGTAAGACAGGGAATCCGTATGGCTCCACCTTC. J is TRBJ1-2 and V is TRBV25-1, with TRBD1 identical over 7 bases. The germline CDR1 and CDR2 sequences are MGHDK and SYGVNS. The CDR3 totals 14 residues.